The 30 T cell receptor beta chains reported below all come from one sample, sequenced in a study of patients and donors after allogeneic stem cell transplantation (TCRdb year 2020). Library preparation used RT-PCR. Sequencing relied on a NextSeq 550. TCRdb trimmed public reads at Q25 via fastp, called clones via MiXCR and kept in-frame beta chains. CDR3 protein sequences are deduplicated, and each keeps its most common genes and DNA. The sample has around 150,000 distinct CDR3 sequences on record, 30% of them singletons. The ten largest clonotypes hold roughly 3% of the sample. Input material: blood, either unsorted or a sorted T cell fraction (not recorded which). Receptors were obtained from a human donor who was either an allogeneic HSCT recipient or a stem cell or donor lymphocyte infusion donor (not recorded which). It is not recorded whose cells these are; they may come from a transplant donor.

CDR3: CASSSAGPREQFF. CDR3 nucleotide sequence: TGTGCCAGCAGTTCAGCTGGCCCCCGGGAGCAGTTCTTC. The J gene is TRBJ2-1, the V gene TRBV11-2; no clear D. CDR1 and CDR2 (germline): SGHAT, FQNNGV. The CDR3 sequence is 13 residues long. The V gene lost 6 bases and the J gene lost 10 bases, with 16 bases spanning the gap.

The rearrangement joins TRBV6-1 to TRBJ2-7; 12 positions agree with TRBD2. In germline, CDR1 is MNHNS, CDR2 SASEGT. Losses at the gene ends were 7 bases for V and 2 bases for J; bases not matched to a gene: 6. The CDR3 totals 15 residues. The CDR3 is CASNVLAGGAYEQYF. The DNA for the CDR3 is TGTGCCAGCAACGTTCTAGCGGGGGGGGCCTACGAGCAGTACTTC.

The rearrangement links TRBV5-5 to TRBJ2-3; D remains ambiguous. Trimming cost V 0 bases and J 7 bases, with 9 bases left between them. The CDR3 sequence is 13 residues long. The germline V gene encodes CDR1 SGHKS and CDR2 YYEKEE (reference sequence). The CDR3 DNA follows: TGTGCCAGCAGCTTGGGCGATGGGAATACGCAGTATTTT. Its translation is CASSLGDGNTQYF.

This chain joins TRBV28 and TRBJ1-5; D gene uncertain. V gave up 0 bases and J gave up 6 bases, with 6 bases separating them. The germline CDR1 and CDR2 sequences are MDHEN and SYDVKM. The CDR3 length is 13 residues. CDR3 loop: CASSLWAGQPQHF. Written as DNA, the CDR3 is TGTGCCAGCAGTTTATGGGCAGGTCAGCCCCAGCATTTT.

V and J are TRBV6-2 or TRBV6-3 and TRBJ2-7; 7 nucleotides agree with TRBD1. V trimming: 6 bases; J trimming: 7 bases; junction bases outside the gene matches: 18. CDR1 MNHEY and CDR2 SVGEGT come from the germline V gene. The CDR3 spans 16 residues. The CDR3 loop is CASRRRDRGFKAEQYF. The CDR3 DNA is TGTGCCAGCAGACGCCGGGACAGAGGGTTTAAGGCGGAGCAGTACTTC.

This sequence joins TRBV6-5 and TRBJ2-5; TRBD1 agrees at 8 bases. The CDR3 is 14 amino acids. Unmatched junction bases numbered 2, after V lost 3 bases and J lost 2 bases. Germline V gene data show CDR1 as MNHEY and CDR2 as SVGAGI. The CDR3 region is CASSYQGAQETQYF. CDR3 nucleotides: TGTGCCAGCAGTTATCAGGGGGCTCAAGAGACCCAGTACTTC.

The CDR3 is CSARRPFEEKLFF. Written as DNA, the CDR3 is TGCAGTGCTAGACGTCCGTTTGAAGAAAAACTGTTTTTT. V and J are TRBV20-1 and TRBJ1-4; the D is unclear. The CDR3 is 13 amino acids. Germline V gene lookup returns CDR1 DFQATT and CDR2 SNEGSKA (reference sequence). Trimming took 2 bases from V and 8 from J, leaving 12 bases between them.

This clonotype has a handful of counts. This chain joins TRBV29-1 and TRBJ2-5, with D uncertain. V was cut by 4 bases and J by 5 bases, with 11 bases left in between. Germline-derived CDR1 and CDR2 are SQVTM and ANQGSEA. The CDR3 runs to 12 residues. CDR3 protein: CSVGDSGETQYF. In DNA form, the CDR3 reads TGCAGCGTTGGAGACTCTGGGGAGACCCAGTACTTC.

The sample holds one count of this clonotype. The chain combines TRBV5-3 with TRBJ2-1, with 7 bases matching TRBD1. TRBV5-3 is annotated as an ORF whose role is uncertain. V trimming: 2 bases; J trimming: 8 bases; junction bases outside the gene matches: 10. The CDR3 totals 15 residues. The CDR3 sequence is CARSFRDRADDEQFF. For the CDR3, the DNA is TGTGCCAGAAGCTTCCGTGACAGGGCTGACGATGAGCAGTTCTTC.

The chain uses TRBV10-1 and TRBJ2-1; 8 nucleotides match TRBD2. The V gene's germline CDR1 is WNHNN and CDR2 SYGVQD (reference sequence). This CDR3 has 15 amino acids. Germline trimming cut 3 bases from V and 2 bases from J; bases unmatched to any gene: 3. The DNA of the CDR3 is TGCGCCAGCAGTGAATTAGCGGGACCCTACAATGAGCAGTTCTTC. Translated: CASSELAGPYNEQFF.

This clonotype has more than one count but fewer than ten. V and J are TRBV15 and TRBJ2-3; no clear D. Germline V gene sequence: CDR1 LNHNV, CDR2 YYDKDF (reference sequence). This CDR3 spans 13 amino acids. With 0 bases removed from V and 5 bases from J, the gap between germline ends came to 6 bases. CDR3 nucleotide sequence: TGTGCCACCAGCAGAGATGTGATAGATACGCAGTATTTT. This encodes CATSRDVIDTQYF.

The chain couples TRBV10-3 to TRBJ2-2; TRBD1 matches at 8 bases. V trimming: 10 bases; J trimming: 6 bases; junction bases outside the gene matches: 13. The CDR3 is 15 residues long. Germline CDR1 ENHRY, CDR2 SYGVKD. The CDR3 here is CATEERTGWAGELFF. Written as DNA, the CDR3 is TGTGCCACCGAAGAACGGACAGGGTGGGCCGGGGAGCTGTTTTTT.

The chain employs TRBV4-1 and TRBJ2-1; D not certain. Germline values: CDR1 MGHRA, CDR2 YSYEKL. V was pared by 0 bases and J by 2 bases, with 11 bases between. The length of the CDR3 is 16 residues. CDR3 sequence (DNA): TGCGCCAGCAGCCAAGATCCTGTGGAGCCCTACAATGAGCAGTTCTTC. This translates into CASSQDPVEPYNEQFF.

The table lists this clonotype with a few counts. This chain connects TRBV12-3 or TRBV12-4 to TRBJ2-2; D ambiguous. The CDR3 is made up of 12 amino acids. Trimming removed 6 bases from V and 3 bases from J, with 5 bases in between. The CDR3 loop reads CASRKDTGELFF. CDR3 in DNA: TGTGCCAGCAGGAAAGACACCGGGGAGCTGTTTTTT.

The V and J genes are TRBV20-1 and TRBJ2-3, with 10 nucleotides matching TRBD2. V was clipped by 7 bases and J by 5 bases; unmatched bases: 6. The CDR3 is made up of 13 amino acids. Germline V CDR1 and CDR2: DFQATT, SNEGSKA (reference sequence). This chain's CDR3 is CSEREGRGDTQYF. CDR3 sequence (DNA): TGCAGTGAGCGGGAGGGCCGAGGAGATACGCAGTATTTT.

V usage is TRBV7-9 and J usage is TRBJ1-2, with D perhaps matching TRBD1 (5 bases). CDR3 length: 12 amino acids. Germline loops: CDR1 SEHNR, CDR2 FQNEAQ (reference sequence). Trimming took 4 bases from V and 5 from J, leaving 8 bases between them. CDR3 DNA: TGTGCCAGCAGCTGGCCAGGGTATGGCTACACCTTC. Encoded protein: CASSWPGYGYTF. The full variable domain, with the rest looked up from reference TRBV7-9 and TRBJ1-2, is DTGVSQNPRHKITKRGQNVTFRCDPISEHNRLYWYRQTLGQGPEFLTYFQNEAQLEKSRLLSDRFSAERPKGSFSTLEIQRTEQGDSAMYLCASSWPGYGYTFGSGTRLTVV.

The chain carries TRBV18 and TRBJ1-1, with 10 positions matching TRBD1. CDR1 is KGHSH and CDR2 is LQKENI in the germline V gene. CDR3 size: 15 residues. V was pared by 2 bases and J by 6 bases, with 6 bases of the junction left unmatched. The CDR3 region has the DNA TGTGCCAGCTCACCAACCGGGACAGGGGTGGCTGAAGCTTTCTTT. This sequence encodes CASSPTGTGVAEAFF.

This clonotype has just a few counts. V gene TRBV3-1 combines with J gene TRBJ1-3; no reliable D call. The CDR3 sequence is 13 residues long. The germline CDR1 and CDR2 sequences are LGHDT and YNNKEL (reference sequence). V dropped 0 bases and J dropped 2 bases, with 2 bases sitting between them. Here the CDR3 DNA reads TGTGCCAGCAGCCAAGACGCTGGAAACACCATATATTTT. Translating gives CASSQDAGNTIYF.

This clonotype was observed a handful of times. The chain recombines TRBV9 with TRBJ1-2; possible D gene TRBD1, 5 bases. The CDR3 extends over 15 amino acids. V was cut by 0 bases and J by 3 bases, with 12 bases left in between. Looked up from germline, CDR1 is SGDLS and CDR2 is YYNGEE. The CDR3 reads CASSVVPTVDYGYTF. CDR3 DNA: TGTGCCAGCAGCGTAGTTCCGACAGTGGACTATGGCTACACCTTC.

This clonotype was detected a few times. CDR3 sequence reads: CASSLGLDNEKLFF. Here the CDR3 DNA reads TGTGCCAGCAGCTTAGGGTTGGATAATGAAAAACTGTTTTTT. The chain combines TRBV7-2 with TRBJ1-4; D is unclear. CDR3 length: 14 residues. Germline CDR1 and CDR2: SGHTA and FQGNSA. The V end lost 1 base, the J end lost 4 bases, and 7 bases lay between the germline ends.

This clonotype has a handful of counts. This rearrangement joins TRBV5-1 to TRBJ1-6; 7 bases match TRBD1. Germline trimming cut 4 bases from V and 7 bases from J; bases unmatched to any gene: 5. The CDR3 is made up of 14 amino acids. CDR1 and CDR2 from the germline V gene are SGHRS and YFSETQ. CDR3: CASSQGQQNSPLHF. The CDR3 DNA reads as TGCGCCAGCAGCCAGGGACAGCAAAATTCACCCCTCCACTTT.

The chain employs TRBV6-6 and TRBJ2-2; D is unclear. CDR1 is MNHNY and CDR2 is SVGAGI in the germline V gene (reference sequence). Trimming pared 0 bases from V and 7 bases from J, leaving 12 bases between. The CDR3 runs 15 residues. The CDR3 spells CASSYSYGPDGELFF. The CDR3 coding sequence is TGTGCCAGCAGTTACTCTTACGGGCCCGACGGGGAGCTGTTTTTT.

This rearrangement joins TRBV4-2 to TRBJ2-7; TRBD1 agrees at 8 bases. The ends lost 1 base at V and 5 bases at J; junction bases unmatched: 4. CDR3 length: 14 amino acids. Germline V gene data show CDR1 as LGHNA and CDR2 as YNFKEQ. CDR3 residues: CASSQVTGGDEQYF. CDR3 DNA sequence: TGTGCCAGCAGCCAAGTAACAGGGGGTGACGAGCAGTACTTC.

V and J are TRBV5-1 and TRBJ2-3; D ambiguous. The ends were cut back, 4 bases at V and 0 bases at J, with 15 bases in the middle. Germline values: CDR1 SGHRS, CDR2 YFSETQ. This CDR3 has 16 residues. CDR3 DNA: TGCGCCAGCAGCCCACCCTTCCAGACTAGCACAGATACGCAGTATTTT. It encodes CASSPPFQTSTDTQYF.

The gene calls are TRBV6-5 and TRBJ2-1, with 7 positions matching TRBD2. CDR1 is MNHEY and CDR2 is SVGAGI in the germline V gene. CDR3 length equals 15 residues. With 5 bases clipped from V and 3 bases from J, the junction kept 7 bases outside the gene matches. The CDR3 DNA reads TGTGCCAGCAGTCGTAGCGGGCTAGTCTACAATGAGCAGTTCTTC. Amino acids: CASSRSGLVYNEQFF.

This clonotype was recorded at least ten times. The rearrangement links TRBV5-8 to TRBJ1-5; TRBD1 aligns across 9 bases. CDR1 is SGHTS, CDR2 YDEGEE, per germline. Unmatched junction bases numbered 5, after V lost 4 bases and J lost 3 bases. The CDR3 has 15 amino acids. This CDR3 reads CASSRYRGPNQPQHF. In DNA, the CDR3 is TGTGCCAGCAGCAGGTACAGGGGGCCCAATCAGCCCCAGCATTTT.

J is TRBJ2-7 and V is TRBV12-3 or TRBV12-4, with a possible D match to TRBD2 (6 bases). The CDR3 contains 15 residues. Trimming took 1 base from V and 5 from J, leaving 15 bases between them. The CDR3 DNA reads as TGTGCCAGCAGTTTAGTAGCGGAATCCCTCGACGAGCAGTACTTC. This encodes CASSLVAESLDEQYF.

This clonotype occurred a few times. The CDR3 region is CASSPGGNTIYF. The CDR3 DNA sequence: TGTGCCAGCAGTCCCGGAGGAAACACCATATATTTT. The chain couples TRBV27 to TRBJ1-3; no firm D call. V shed 5 bases and J shed 4 bases, with 6 bases lying between them. Germline V gene data show CDR1 as MNHEY and CDR2 as SMNVEV (reference sequence). The CDR3 totals 12 residues.

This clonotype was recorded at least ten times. The CDR3: CSARQDRDQPQHF. The CDR3 DNA reads TGCAGTGCTAGGCAAGACAGGGATCAGCCCCAGCATTTT. This chain connects TRBV20-1 to TRBJ1-5, with 7 bases fitting TRBD1. CDR3 length: 13 amino acids. The junction had 4 bases not matched to a gene; V was cut back by 3 bases and J by 5 bases. Germline V CDR1 and CDR2: DFQATT, SNEGSKA (reference sequence).

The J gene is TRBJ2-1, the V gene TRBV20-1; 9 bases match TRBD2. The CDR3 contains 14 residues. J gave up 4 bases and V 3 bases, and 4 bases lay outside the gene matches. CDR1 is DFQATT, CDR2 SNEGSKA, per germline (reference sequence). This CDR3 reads CSASGLAGYNEQFF. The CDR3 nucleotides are TGCAGTGCTAGTGGCCTAGCGGGGTACAATGAGCAGTTCTTC.